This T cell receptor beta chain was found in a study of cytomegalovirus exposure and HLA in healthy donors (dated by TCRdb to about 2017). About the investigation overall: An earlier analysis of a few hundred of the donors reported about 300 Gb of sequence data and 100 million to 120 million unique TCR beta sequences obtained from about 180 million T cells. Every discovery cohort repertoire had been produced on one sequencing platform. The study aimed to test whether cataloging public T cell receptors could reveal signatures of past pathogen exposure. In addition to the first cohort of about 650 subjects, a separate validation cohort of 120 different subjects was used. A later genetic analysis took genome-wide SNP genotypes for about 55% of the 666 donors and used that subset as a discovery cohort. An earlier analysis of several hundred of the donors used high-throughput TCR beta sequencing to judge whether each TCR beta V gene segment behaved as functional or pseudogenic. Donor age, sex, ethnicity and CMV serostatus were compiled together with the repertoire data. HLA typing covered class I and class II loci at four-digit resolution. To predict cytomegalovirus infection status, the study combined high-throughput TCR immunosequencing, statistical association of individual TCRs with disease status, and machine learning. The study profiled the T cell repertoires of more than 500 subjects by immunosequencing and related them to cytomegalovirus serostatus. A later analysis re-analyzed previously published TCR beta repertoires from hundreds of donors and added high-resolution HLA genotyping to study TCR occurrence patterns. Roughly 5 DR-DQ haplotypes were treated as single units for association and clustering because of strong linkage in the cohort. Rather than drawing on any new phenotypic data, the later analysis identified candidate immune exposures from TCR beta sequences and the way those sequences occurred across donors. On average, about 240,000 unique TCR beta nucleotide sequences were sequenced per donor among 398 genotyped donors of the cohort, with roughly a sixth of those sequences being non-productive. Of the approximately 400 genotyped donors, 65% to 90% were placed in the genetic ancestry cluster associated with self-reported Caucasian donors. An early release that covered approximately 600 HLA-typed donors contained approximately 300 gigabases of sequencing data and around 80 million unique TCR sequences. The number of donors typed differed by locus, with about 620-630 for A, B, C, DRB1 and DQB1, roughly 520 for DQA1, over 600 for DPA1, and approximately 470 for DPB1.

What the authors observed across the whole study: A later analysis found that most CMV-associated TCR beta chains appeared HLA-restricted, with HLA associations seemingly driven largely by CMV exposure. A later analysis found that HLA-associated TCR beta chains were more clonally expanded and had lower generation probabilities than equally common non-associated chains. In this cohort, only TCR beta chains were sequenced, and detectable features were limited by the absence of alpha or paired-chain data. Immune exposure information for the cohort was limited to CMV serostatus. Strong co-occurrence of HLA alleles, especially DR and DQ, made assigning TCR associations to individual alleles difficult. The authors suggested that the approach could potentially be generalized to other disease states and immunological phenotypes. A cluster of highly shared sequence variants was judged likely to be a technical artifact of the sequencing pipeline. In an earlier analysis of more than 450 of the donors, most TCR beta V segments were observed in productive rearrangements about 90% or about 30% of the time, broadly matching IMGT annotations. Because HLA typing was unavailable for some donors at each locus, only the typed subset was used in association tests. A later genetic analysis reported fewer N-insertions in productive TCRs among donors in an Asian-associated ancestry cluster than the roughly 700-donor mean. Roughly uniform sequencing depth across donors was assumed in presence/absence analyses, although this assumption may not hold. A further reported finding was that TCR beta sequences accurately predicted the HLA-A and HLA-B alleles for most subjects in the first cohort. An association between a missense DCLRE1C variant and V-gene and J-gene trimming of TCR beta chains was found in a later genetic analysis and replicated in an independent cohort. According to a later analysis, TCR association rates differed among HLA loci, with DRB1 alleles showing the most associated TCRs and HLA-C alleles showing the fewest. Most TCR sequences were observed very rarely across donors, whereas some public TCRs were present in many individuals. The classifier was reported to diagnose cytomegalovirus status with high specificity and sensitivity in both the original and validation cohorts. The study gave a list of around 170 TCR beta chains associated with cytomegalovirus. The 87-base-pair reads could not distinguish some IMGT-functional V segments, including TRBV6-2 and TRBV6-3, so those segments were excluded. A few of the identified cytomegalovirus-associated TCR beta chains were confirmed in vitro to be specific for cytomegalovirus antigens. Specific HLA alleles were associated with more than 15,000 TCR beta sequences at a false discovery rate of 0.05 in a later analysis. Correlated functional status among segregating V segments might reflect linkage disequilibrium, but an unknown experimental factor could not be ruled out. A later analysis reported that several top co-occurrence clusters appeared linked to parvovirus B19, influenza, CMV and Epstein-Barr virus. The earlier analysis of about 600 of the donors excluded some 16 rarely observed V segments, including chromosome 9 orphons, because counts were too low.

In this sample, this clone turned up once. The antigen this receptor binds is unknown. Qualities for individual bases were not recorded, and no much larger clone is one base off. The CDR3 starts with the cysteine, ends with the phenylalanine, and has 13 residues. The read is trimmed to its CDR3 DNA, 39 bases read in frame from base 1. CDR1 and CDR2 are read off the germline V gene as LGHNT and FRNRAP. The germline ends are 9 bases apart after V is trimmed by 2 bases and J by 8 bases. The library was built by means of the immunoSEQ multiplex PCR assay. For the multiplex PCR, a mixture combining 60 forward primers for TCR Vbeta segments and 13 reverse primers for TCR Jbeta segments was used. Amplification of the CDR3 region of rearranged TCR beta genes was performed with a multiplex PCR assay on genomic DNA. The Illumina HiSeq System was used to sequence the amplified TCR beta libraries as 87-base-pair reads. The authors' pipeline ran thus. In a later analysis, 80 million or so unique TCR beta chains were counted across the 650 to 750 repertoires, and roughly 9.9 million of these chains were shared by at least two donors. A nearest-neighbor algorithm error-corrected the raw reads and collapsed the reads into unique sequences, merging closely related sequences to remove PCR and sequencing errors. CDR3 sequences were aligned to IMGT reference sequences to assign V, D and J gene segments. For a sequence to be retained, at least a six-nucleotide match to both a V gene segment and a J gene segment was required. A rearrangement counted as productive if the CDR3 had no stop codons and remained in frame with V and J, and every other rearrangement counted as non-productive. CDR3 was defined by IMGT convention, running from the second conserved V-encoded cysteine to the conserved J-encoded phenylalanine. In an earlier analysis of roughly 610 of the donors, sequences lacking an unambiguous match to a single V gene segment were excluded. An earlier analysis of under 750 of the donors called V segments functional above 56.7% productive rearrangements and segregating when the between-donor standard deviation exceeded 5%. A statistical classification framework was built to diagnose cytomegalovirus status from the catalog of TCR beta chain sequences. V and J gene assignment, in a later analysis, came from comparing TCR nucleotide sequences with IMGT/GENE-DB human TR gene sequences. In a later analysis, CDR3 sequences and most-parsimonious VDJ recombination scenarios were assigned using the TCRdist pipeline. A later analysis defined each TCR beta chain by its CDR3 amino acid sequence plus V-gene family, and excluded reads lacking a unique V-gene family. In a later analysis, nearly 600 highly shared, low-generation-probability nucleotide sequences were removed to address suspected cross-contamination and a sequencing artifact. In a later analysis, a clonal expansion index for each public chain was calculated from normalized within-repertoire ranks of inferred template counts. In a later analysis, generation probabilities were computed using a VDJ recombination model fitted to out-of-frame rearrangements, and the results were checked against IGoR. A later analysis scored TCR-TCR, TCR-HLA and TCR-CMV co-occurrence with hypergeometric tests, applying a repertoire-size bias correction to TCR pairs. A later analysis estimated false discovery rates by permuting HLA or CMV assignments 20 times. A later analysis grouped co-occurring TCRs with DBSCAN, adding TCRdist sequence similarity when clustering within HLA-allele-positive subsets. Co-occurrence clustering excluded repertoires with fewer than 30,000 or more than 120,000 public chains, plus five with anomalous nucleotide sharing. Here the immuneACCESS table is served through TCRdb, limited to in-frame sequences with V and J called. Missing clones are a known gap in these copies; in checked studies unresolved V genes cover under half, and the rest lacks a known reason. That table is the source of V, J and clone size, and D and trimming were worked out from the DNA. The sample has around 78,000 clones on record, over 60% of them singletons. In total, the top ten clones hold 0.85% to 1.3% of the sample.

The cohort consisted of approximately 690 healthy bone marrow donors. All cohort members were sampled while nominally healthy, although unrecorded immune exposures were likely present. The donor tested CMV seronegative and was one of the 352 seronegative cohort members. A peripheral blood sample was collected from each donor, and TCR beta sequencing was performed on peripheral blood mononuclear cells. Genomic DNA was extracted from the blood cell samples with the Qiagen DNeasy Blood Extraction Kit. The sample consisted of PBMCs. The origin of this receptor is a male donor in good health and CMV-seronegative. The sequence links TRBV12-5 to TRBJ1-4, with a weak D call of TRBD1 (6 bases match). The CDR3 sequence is CASGLMQGEKLFF. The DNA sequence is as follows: TGTGCTAGTGGTTTGATGCAGGGGGAAAAACTGTTTTTT.